Following are 28 T cell receptor beta chains from one sample sequenced in a study of lymphopenia after photon versus proton radiotherapy. Repertoires were generated with immunoSEQ multiplex PCR, while TCRdb's copy carries only in-frame clones and drops some. The repertoire consists of about 58,000 clones, with roughly 83% occurring once and the leading ten covering roughly 2.1%. Sample: peripheral blood, taken from a patient treated with proton-based radiotherapy. These receptors were obtained from a man aged 55 to 70 with pancreatic cancer.

The rearrangement joins TRBV30 to TRBJ1-2; TRBD1 matches 7 bases. The V segment lost 8 bases and the J segment 7 bases; nucleotides outside the gene matches: 13. Germline CDR1 reads GTSNPN; CDR2 reads SVGIG (reference sequence). The CDR3 totals 13 residues. As DNA, the CDR3 is TGTGCCCGCCGGGGACAGCCCTCCGGTGGCTACACCTTC. Protein sequence: CARRGQPSGGYTF.

The chain recombines TRBV11-3 with TRBJ1-5, with 12 bases identical to TRBD1. This CDR3 comprises 17 residues. The germline CDR1 and CDR2 sequences are SGHNT and YENEEA. V dropped 5 bases and J dropped 1; count of bases not matched to a gene: 6. CDR3 coding DNA: TGTGCCAGCAGCCAGGGACAGGGGGCGAGGAGCAATCAGCCCCAGCATTTT. Translating it yields CASSQGQGARSNQPQHF.

In this sample, this clone turned up a few times. The chain links TRBV11-3 to TRBJ2-3; 13 nucleotides line up with TRBD2. V lost 5 bases to trimming and J lost 8 bases; unmatched junction nucleotides: 7. Germline-derived CDR1 and CDR2 are SGHNT and YENEEA. The CDR3 loop spans 15 amino acids. The CDR3 DNA sequence: TGTGCCAGCAGCAAGGGACTAGCGGGACTGGGTACGCAGTATTTT. As protein: CASSKGLAGLGTQYF.

The chain joins TRBV5-1 to TRBJ1-2; possibly TRBD1 for D (6 bases). The V and J ends lost 0 bases and 6 bases respectively, with 15 bases between them. Germline lookup yields CDR1 SGHRS and CDR2 YFSETQ. The CDR3 runs to 15 residues. CDR3 sequence reads: CASSLARGRGDGYTF. In DNA, the CDR3 is TGCGCCAGCAGCTTGGCCAGGGGCAGGGGCGATGGCTACACCTTC.

The DNA of the CDR3 is TGTGCCAGCAGTTTACTCCAAAAGGGTACGCAGTATTTT. It is translated as CASSLLQKGTQYF. J is TRBJ2-3 and V is TRBV28; D unresolved. V was shortened by 2 bases and J by 8 bases, with 11 bases between the two germline ends. The CDR3 has 13 amino acids. Germline values: CDR1 MDHEN, CDR2 SYDVKM.

The chain couples TRBV6-5 to TRBJ2-1; 11 nucleotides line up with TRBD2. Germline V gene lookup returns CDR1 MNHEY and CDR2 SVGAGI. CDR3 size: 14 residues. The trim removed 6 bases at V and 5 bases at J, leaving 3 bases unmatched. The CDR3 spells CASRPGLADNEQFF. The CDR3 nucleotides are TGTGCCAGCAGGCCGGGACTAGCGGACAATGAGCAGTTCTTC.

The chain carries TRBV5-1 and TRBJ2-7; no clear D. V shed 0 bases and J shed 2 bases, with 9 bases lying between them. CDR1 and CDR2 (germline): SGHRS, YFSETQ. CDR3 size: 14 residues. The CDR3 region is CASSLGTATYEQYF. CDR3 nucleotide sequence: TGCGCCAGCAGCTTGGGGACGGCCACCTACGAGCAGTACTTC.

The chain recombines TRBV13 with TRBJ2-7; 8 bases are a match to TRBD2. Germline V lookup: CDR1 PRHDT, CDR2 FYEKMQ (reference sequence). The V gene end was trimmed by 5 bases and the J gene end by 1 base; junction bases not matched to a gene: 4. The CDR3 has 14 amino acids. CDR3 sequence reads: CASSGRGRSYEQYF. Written as DNA, the CDR3 is TGTGCCAGCAGCGGACGCGGGAGGTCCTACGAGCAGTACTTC. The full variable domain, rest sourced from reference TRBV13 and TRBJ2-7, is AAGVIQSPRHLIKEKRETATLKCYPIPRHDTVYWYQQGPGQDPQFLISFYEKMQSDKGSIPDRFSAQQFSDYHSELNMSSLELGDSALYFCASSGRGRSYEQYFGPGTRLTVT.

The CDR3 here is CASIQQGKNTEAFF. The CDR3 DNA reads as TGTGCCAGTATACAACAGGGTAAGAACACTGAAGCTTTCTTT. The chain links TRBV19 to TRBJ1-1, with D possibly TRBD1 on 6 matching bases. V was clipped by 7 bases and J by 1 base, with 13 bases between them. Looked up from germline, CDR1 is LNHDA and CDR2 is SQIVND (reference sequence). The CDR3 loop spans 14 amino acids. Variable domain in full (rest from reference TRBV19 and TRBJ1-1): DGGITQSPKYLFRKEGQNVTLSCEQNLNHDAMYWYRQDPGQGLRLIYYSQIVNDFQKGDIAEGYSVSREKKESFPLTVTSAQKNPTAFYLCASIQQGKNTEAFFGQGTRLTVV.

V is TRBV2 and J is TRBJ2-3; 13 nucleotides match TRBD2. Unmatched junction bases numbered 7, after V lost 6 bases and J lost 4 bases. The germline CDR1 and CDR2 sequences are SNHLY and FYNNEI. The CDR3 loop spans 16 amino acids. The CDR3 sequence is CASSPLTSGRADTQYF. CDR3 sequence (DNA): TGTGCCAGCAGCCCCCTAACTAGCGGGAGGGCAGATACGCAGTATTTT. Full variable domain (rest looked up from reference TRBV2 and TRBJ2-3): EPEVTQTPSHQVTQMGQEVILRCVPISNHLYFYWYRQILGQKVEFLVSFYNNEISEKSEIFDDQFSVERPDGSNFTLKIRSTKLEDSAMYFCASSPLTSGRADTQYFGPGTRLTVL.

In its sample, this clone was seen a few times. This sequence joins TRBV28 and TRBJ1-2, with TRBD1 matching over 11 bases. This CDR3 is 15 amino acids long. Germline V gene lookup returns CDR1 MDHEN and CDR2 SYDVKM. Trimming cost V 3 bases and J 6 bases; bases outside gene matches: 6. The CDR3 DNA follows: TGTGCCAGCAGTTTCCAGCCGGGACAGGGGGATGGCTACACCTTC. Residues: CASSFQPGQGDGYTF.

On this clone: A junction boundary mismatches the germline segment, possibly from a read error. Other DNA sequences within the sample encode an identical CDR3. The chain carries TRBV7-9 and TRBJ2-7, with TRBD1 matching over 7 bases. The CDR3 spans 15 residues. Germline values: CDR1 SEHNR, CDR2 FQNEAQ (reference sequence). As DNA, the CDR3 is TGTGCTAGCAGCTCCCAGGACAGGATCACCTACGAGCAGTACTTC. Protein product: CASSSQDRITYEQYF.

The V call is TRBV6-1, the J call TRBJ2-2; the match to TRBD2 covers 8 bases. Per germline, CDR1 MNHNS and CDR2 SASEGT. The length of the CDR3 is 14 residues. The ends lost 8 bases at V and 2 bases at J; junction bases unmatched: 4. CDR3 nucleotide sequence: TGTGCCAGCTCTAGCGGGCTTAACACCGGGGAGCTGTTTTTT. Amino acids: CASSSGLNTGELFF.

This chain uses TRBV7-3 with TRBJ2-2, with D hard to call. The CDR3 is 13 amino acids. V dropped 3 bases and J dropped 4 bases, with 6 bases sitting between them. The V gene's germline CDR1 is SGHTA and CDR2 FQGTGA. CDR3 sequence: CASSLSFTGELFF. In DNA form, the CDR3 reads TGTGCCAGCAGCTTGAGCTTCACCGGGGAGCTGTTTTTT.

The genes are TRBV14 and TRBJ1-3; D remains ambiguous. Trimming pared 3 bases from V and 3 bases from J, leaving 6 bases between. The V gene's germline CDR1 is SGHDN and CDR2 FVKESK. The CDR3 runs to 13 residues. CDR3 bases: TGTGCCAGCAGCCAGGTTGGTGGAAACACCATATATTTT. Its translation: CASSQVGGNTIYF.

The rearrangement joins TRBV7-8 to TRBJ1-4; 9 bases are a match to TRBD1. Looked up from germline, CDR1 is SGHVS and CDR2 is FQNEAQ. The CDR3 consists of 14 residues. With 3 bases clipped from V and 5 bases from J, the junction kept 1 base outside the gene matches. The CDR3 bases are TGTGCCAGCAGCTTGGGACAGGGAAATGAAAAACTGTTTTTT. Its translation is CASSLGQGNEKLFF.

This clone was seen once. J is TRBJ2-1 and V is TRBV12-5, with D unclear. Germline V gene sequence: CDR1 LGHNT, CDR2 FRNRAP. The CDR3 is made up of 12 amino acids. Trimming took 5 bases from V and 5 from J, leaving 7 bases between them. CDR3 in amino acids: CASGGFNNEQFF. The CDR3, as DNA: TGTGCTAGTGGTGGGTTTAACAATGAGCAGTTCTTC.

V and J are TRBV6-5 and TRBJ1-1; D is ambiguous. The germline gives CDR1 MNHEY, CDR2 SVGAGI. This CDR3 has 11 residues. V was clipped by 4 bases and J by 5 bases, with 5 bases between them. CDR3 DNA: TGTGCCAGCAGTTCTGAAACTGAAGCTTTCTTT. Its translation: CASSSETEAFF.

This chain uses TRBV30 with TRBJ2-1; D remains ambiguous. Deletions cut 1 base from V and 8 bases from J, with 15 bases between. The CDR3 has 14 amino acids. Germline V gene sequence: CDR1 GTSNPN, CDR2 SVGIG (reference sequence). The CDR3 region is CAWSGGVRSDEQFF. Here the CDR3 DNA reads TGTGCCTGGAGTGGAGGCGTACGGTCCGATGAGCAGTTCTTC.

The rearrangement links TRBV5-4 to TRBJ1-1, with TRBD1 matching 9 bases. V lost 4 bases, J lost 5 bases, and 9 bases stayed unmatched. CDR1 SGHNT and CDR2 YYREEE come from the germline V gene (reference sequence). The CDR3 length is 15 residues. CDR3 region: CASSQHDRGRTEAFF. CDR3 DNA sequence: TGTGCCAGCAGCCAACACGACAGGGGGAGAACTGAAGCTTTCTTT.

V and J are TRBV27 and TRBJ2-7; TRBD2 matches at 14 bases. The germline CDR1 and CDR2 sequences are MNHEY and SMNVEV (reference sequence). The CDR3 spans 16 residues. V gave up 5 bases and J gave up 6 bases; unmatched junction bases: 9. The CDR3 sequence is CASSGQPGLAGVEQYF. DNA for the CDR3: TGTGCCAGCAGTGGACAACCGGGACTAGCGGGAGTCGAGCAGTACTTC.

V usage is TRBV6-1 and J usage is TRBJ2-3; D is uncertain. The CDR3 is 18 residues long. The V end was cut by 3 bases, the J end by 3 bases, with 22 bases between. CDR1 is MNHNS and CDR2 is SASEGT in the germline V gene. Here the CDR3 DNA reads TGTGCCAGCAGTGACTTCGGACCGGGCCGAGGATATACAGATACGCAGTATTTT. Translated, it gives CASSDFGPGRGYTDTQYF.

This clone turned up a few times. V gene TRBV6-1 combines with J gene TRBJ2-6; D is possibly TRBD1 (6 bases). The CDR3 runs 18 residues. From germline, CDR1 is MNHNS and CDR2 SASEGT. Trimming cost V 2 bases and J 0 bases, with 14 bases left between them. CDR3 sequence reads: CASSEHGQGSSGANVLTF. CDR3 DNA sequence: TGTGCCAGCAGTGAACACGGGCAGGGGAGCTCTGGGGCCAACGTCCTGACTTTC.

This chain connects TRBV4-3 to TRBJ2-1, with TRBD2 matching over 7 bases. Trimming removed 0 bases from V and 6 bases from J; junction bases left unmatched: 5. Germline loops: CDR1 LGHNA, CDR2 YSLEER. This CDR3 comprises 15 residues. CDR3: CASSQDQGGRNEQFF. The CDR3, as DNA: TGCGCCAGCAGCCAAGATCAGGGAGGGCGCAATGAGCAGTTCTTC.

In its sample, this clone was seen once. This chain joins TRBV18 and TRBJ2-5; no clear D gene. The germline V and J ends were trimmed by 4 bases and 2 bases, with 2 bases remaining between them. CDR1 KGHSH and CDR2 LQKENI come from the germline V gene. The CDR3 has 11 amino acids. Written as DNA, the CDR3 is TGTGCCAGCTCACAACAAGAGACCCAGTACTTC. The encoded protein is CASSQQETQYF.

V usage is TRBV13 and J usage is TRBJ1-1; D is ambiguous. Trimming took 2 bases from V and 1 from J, leaving 5 bases between them. The CDR3 is 13 amino acids. Germline CDR1 is PRHDT and CDR2 is FYEKMQ (reference sequence). CDR3 sequence: CASSLQANTEAFF. In DNA, the CDR3 is TGTGCCAGCAGCTTACAGGCGAACACTGAAGCTTTCTTT.

The rearrangement joins TRBV27 to TRBJ2-2; D is unresolved. This CDR3 comprises 15 residues. V gave up 3 bases and J gave up 3 bases, with 11 bases separating them. CDR1 MNHEY and CDR2 SMNVEV come from the germline V gene (reference sequence). The CDR3 sequence is CASSFNRVDTGELFF. The CDR3 DNA reads as TGTGCCAGCAGTTTTAATCGGGTAGACACCGGGGAGCTGTTTTTT.

In this sample, this clone turned up once. The rearrangement joins TRBV19 to TRBJ1-1; 7 nucleotides match TRBD1. CDR1 and CDR2 from the germline V gene are LNHDA and SQIVND (reference sequence). The CDR3 covers 15 residues. With 8 bases clipped from V and 2 bases from J, the junction kept 11 bases outside the gene matches. The CDR3 is CASGTVLSINTEAFF. The CDR3 nucleotides are TGTGCCAGTGGGACAGTCCTTTCAATCAACACTGAAGCTTTCTTT.